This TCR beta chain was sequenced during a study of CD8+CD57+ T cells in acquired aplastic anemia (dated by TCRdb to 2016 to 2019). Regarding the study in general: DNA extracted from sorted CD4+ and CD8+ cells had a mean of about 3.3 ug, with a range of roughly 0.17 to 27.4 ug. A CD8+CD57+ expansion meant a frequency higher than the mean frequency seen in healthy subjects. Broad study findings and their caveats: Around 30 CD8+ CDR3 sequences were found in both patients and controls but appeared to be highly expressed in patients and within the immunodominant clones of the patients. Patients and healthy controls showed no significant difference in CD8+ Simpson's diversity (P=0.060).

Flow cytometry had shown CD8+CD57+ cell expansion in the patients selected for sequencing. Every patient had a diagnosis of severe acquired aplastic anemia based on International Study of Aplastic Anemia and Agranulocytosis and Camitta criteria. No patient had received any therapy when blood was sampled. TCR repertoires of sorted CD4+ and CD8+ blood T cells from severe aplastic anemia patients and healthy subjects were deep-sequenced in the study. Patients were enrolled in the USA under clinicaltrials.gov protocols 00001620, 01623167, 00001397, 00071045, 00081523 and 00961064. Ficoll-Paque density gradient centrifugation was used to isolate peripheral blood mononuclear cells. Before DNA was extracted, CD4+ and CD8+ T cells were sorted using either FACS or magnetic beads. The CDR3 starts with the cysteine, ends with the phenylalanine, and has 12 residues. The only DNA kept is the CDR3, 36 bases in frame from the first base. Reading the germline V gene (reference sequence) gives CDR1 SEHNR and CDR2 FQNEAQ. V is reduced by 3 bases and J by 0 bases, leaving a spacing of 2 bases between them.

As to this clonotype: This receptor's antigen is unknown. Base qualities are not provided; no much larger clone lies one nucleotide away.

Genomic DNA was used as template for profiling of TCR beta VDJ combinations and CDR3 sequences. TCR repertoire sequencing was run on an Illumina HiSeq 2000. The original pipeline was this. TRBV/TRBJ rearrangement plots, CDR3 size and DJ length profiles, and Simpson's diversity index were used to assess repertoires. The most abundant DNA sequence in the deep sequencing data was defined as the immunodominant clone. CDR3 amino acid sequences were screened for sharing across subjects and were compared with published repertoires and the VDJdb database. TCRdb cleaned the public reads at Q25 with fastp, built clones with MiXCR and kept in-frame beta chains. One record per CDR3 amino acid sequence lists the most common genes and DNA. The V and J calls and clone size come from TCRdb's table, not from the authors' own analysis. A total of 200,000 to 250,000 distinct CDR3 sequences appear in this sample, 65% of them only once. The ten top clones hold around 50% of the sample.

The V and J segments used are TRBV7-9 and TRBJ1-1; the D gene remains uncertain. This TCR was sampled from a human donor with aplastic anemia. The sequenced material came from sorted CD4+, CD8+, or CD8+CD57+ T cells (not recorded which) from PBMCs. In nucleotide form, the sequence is TGTGCCAGCAGCTTCATGAACACTGAAGCTTTCTTT. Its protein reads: CASSFMNTEAFF. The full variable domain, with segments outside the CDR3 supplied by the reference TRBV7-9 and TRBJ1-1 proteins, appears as DTGVSQNPRHKITKRGQNVTFRCDPISEHNRLYWYRQTLGQGPEFLTYFQNEAQLEKSRLLSDRFSAERPKGSFSTLEIQRTEQGDSAMYLCASSFMNTEAFFGQGTRLTVV.